This is a list of T cell receptor beta chains from one sample in a study of T cells after yellow fever vaccination. MiXCR, applied by TCRdb to the 5' RACE reads, yields one record per CDR3 protein. The table has about 400,000 distinct CDR3 sequences, 11% seen once. The sample here was PBMCs, taken on the day of the first yellow fever vaccination. The receptors come from a man younger than 30 who received the YFV17D yellow fever vaccine. Each CDR3 is given with its conserved first and last residue. Some rows have no size entry. The others give once, few or many, or a class for an expanded clone.

V gene	J gene	clone size	CDR3 protein
TRBV20-1	TRBJ2-2	few	CSAPRLAGARNTGELFF
TRBV29-1	TRBJ2-1	many	CSVEPAGKYNEQFF
TRBV4-1	TRBJ1-4	.	CASSPPGGDEKLFF
TRBV11-3	TRBJ2-2	.	CASSLGSRGNGELFF
TRBV10-3	TRBJ2-5	.	CAMGEGDARTQYF
TRBV3-1	TRBJ1-6	.	CASSQDGAGKSPLHF
TRBV10-3	TRBJ1-2	few	CAIRGAGQGSYGYTF
TRBV9	TRBJ2-7	many	CAREGDSYGYYEQYF
TRBV18	TRBJ2-5	.	CASSASKAHAQETQYF
TRBV7-6	TRBJ2-1	.	CASSLGVGTAPYNEQFF
TRBV6-4	TRBJ2-7	.	CASSRDQSSYEQYF
TRBV29-1	TRBJ2-7	few	CSVSMGEEQYF